This TCR beta chain appears in the sequencing data of a study of blood T cell repertoires in COVID-19. For the study at large: Collection of acute and convalescent COVID-19 samples took place in the United States, Italy and Spain.

Original analysis: The authors estimated nucleated cell counts from reference gene primer amplification. Sequencing used immunoSEQ multiplex PCR; TCRdb keeps in-frame clones, though not all of them. V and J calls plus clone size are reproduced from that table; the DNA served to infer D and trimming. The table includes about 400,000 clones, nearly 90% detected once. This CDR3 is built from 15 residues. CDR1 is KGHSH, CDR2 LQKENI, per germline. V was clipped by 3 bases and J by 0 bases, with 10 bases between them. The sample taken for sequencing was PBMCs or T cells enriched from blood (not recorded which). This receptor was identified in a woman between 40 and 50 years old with acute COVID-19. The J gene is TRBJ2-3, the V gene TRBV18; D gene unclear. The CDR3 reads CASSPSQRSTDTQYF. The CDR3 coding sequence is TGTGCCAGCTCACCGAGCCAGCGAAGCACAGATACGCAGTATTTT.